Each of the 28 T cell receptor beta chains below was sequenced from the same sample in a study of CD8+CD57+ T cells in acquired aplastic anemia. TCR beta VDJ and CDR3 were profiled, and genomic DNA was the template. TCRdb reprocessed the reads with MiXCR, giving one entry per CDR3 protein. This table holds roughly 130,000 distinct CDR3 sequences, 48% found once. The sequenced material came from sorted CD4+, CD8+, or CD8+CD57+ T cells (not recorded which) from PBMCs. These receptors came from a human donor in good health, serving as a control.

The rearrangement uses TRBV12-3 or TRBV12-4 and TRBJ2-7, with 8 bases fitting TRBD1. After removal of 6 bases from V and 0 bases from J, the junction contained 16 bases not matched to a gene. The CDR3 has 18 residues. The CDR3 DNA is TGTGCCAGCAGCCCGGGACAGGAAACACTCCCCAGCTCCTACGAGCAGTACTTC. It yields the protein CASSPGQETLPSSYEQYF.

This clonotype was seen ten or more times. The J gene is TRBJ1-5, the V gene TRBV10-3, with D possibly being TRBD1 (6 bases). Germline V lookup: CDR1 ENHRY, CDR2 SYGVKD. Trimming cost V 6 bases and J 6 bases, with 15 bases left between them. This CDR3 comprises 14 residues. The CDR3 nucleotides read TGTGCCATCAGCCCCGACAGGACGAGTCAGCCCCAGCATTTT. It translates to CAISPDRTSQPQHF.

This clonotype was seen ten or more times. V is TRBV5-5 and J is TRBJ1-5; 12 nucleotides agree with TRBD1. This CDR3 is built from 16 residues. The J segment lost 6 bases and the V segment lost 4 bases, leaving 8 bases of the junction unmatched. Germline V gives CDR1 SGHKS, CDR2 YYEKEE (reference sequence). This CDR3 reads CASSTGTGGQGQPQHF. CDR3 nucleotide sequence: TGTGCCAGCAGCACCGGGACAGGGGGCCAGGGTCAGCCCCAGCATTTT.

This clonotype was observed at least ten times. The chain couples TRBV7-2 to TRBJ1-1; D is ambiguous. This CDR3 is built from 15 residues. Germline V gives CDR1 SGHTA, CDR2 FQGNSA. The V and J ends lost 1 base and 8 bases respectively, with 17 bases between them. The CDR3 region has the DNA TGTGCCAGCAGCTTAGGTGGTGGCGCGCGCTCCGAAGCTTTCTTT. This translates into CASSLGGGARSEAFF.

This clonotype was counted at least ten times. The CDR3: CASRLTGTGGWGAFF. In DNA, the CDR3 is TGTGCCAGCAGGCTTACCGGGACAGGGGGCTGGGGAGCTTTCTTT. The gene calls are TRBV13 and TRBJ1-1; 12 bases agree with TRBD1. The CDR3 is 15 amino acids. In germline, CDR1 is PRHDT, CDR2 FYEKMQ (reference sequence). Trimming cost V 6 bases and J 10 bases; bases outside gene matches: 12. The full variable domain, with the rest looked up from reference TRBV13 and TRBJ1-1, is AAGVIQSPRHLIKEKRETATLKCYPIPRHDTVYWYQQGPGQDPQFLISFYEKMQSDKGSIPDRFSAQQFSDYHSELNMSSLELGDSALYFCASRLTGTGGWGAFFGQGTRLTVV.

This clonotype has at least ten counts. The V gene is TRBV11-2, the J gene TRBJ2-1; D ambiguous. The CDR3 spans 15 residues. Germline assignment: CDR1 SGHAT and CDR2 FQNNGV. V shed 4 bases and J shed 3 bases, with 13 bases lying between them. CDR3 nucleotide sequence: TGTGCCAGCAGCTCCACGGTACTTGACTACAATGAGCAGTTCTTC. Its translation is CASSSTVLDYNEQFF.

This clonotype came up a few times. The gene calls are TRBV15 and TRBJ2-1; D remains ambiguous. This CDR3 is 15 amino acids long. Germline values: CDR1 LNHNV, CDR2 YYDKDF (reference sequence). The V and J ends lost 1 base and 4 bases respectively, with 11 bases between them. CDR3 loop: CATSRGGTDYNEQFF. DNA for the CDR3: TGTGCCACCAGCAGAGGAGGAACCGATTACAATGAGCAGTTCTTC.

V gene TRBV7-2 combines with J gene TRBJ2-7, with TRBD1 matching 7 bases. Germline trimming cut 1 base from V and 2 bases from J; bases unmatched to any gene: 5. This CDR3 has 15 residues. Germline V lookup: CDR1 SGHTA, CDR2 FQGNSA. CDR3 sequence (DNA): TGTGCCAGCAGCTTAGTCAGGACAGGAGCCTACGAGCAGTACTTC. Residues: CASSLVRTGAYEQYF.

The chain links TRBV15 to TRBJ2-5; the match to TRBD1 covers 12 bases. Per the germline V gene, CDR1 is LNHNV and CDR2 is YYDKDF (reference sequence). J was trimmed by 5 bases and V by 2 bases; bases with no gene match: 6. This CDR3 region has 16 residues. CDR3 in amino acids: CATSRPGQGARETQYF. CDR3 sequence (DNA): TGTGCCACCAGCAGACCGGGACAGGGGGCGCGGGAGACCCAGTACTTC.

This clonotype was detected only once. The CDR3 spells CASSIGVGGYEQYF. CDR3 DNA: TGTGCCAGTAGTATAGGTGTGGGGGGCTACGAGCAGTACTTC. The chain carries TRBV19 and TRBJ2-7; D is perhaps TRBD2 (6 bases). The germline gives CDR1 LNHDA, CDR2 SQIVND (reference sequence). This CDR3 has 14 amino acids. The V end was cut by 1 base, the J end by 3 bases, with 10 bases between.

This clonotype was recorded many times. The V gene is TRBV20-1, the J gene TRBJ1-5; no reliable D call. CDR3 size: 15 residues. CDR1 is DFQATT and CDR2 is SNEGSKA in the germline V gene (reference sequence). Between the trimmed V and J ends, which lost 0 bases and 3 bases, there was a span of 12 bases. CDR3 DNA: TGCAGTGCTAGAGAAGGGAACGGAGCCAATCAGCCCCAGCATTTT. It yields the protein CSAREGNGANQPQHF.

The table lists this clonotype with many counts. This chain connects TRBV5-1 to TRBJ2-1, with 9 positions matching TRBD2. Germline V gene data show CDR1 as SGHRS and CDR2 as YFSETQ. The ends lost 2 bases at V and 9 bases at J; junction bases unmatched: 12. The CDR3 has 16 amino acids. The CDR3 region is CASSFRLAGWDGEQFF. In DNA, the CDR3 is TGCGCCAGCAGCTTCCGCCTAGCGGGATGGGATGGTGAGCAGTTCTTC.

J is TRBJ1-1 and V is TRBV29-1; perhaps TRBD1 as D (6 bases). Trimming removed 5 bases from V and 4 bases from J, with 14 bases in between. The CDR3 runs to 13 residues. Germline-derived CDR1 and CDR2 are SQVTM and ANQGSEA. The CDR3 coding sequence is TGCAGCGTTCATCAGGGGTGGGCCACTGAAGCTTTCTTT. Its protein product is CSVHQGWATEAFF.

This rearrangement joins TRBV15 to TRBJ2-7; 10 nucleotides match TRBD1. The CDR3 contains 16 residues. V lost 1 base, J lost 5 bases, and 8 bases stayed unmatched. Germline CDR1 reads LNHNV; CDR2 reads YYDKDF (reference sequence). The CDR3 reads CATSRVGTGVKNEQYV. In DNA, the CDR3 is TGTGCCACCAGCAGAGTAGGGACAGGGGTTAAGAACGAGCAGTACGTC.

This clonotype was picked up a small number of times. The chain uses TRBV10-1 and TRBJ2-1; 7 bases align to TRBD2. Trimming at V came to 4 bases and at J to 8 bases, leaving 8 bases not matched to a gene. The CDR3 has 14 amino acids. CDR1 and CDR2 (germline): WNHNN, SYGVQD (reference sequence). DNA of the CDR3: TGCGCCAGCAGTGTTACGGGGGGTGGGGATGAGCAGTTCTTC. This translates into CASSVTGGGDEQFF.

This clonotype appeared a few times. CDR3 amino acids: CSARGLTGGNNSPLHF. The CDR3 coding sequence is TGCAGTGCTAGAGGACTAACAGGGGGCAACAATTCACCCCTCCACTTT. The gene calls are TRBV20-1 and TRBJ1-6; 9 nucleotides align to TRBD1. The CDR3 runs to 16 residues. Unmatched junction bases numbered 8, after V lost 1 base and J lost 7 bases. Germline-derived CDR1 and CDR2 are DFQATT and SNEGSKA (reference sequence).

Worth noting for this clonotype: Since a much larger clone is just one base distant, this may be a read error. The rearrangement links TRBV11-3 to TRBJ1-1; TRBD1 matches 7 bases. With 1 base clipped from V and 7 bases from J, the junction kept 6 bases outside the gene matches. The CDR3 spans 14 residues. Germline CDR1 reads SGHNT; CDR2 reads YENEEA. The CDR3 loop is CASSLGGGRGEAFF. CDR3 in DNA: TGTGCCAGCAGCTTAGGAGGGGGCAGAGGTGAAGCTTTCTTT.

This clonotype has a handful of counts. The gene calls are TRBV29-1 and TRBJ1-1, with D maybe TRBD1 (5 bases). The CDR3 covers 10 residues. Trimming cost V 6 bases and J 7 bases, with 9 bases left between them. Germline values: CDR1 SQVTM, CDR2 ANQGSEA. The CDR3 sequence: CSVVTVEAFF. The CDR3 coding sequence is TGCAGCGTGGTGACAGTTGAAGCTTTCTTT.

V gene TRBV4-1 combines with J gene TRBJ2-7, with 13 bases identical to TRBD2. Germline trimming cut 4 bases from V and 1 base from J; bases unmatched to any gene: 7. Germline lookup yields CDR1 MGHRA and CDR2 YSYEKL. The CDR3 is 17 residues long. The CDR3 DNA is TGCGCCAGCAGCCTCCTCCCGGGACTAGCGGGATCCTACGAGCAGTACTTC. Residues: CASSLLPGLAGSYEQYF.

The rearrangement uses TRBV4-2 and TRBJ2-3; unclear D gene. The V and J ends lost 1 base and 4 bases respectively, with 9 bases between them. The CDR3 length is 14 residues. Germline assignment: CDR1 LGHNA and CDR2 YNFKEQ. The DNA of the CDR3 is TGTGCCAGCAGCCAAGGCGCTAGTGCAGATACGCAGTATTTT. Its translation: CASSQGASADTQYF.

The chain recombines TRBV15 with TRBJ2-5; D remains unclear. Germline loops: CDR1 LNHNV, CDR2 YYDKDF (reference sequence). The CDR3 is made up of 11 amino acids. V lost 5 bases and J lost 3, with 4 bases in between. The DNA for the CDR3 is TGTGCCACCAGCGACAAAGAGACCCAGTACTTC. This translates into CATSDKETQYF.

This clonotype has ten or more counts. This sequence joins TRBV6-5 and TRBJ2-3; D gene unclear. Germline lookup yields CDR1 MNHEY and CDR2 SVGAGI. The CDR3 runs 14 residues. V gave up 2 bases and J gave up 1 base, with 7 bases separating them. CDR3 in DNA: TGTGCCAGCAGTTACCGTCCAGGCACAGATACGCAGTATTTT. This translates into CASSYRPGTDTQYF.

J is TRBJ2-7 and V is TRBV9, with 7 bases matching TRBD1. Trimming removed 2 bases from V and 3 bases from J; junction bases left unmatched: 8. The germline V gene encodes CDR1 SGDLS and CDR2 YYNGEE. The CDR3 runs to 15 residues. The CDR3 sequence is CASSVTGTARYEQYF. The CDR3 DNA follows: TGTGCCAGCAGCGTTACCGGGACAGCACGCTACGAGCAGTACTTC.

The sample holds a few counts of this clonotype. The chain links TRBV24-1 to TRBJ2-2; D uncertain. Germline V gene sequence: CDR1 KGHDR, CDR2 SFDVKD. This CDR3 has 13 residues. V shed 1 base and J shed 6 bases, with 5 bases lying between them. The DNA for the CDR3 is TGTGCCACCAGTGATTTCGCTGCCGGGGAGCTGTTTTTT. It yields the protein CATSDFAAGELFF.

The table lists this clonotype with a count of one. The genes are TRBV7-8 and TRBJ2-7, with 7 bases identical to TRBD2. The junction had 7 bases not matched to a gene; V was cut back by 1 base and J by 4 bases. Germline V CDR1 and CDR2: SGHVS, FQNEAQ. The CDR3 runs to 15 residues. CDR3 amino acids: CASSLGGGHLYEQYF. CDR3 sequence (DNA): TGTGCCAGCAGCTTAGGCGGGGGTCACCTATACGAGCAGTACTTC.

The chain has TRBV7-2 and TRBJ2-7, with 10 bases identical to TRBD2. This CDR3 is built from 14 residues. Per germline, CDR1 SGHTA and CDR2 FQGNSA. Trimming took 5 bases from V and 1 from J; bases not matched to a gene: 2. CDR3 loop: CASSQAGGSYEQYF. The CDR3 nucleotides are TGTGCCAGCAGCCAAGCGGGGGGGTCCTACGAGCAGTACTTC.

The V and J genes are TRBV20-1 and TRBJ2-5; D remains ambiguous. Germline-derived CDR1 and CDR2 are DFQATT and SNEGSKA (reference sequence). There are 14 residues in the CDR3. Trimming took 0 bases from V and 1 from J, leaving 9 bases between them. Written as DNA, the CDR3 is TGCAGTGCTAGAGATCTCCATGGCCAAGAGACCCAGTACTTC. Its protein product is CSARDLHGQETQYF.

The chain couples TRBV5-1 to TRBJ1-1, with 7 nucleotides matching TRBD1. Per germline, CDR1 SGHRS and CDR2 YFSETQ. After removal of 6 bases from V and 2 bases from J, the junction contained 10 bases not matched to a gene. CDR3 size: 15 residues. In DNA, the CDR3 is TGCGCCAGCATGACAGGGTTGGGGGATAACACTGAAGCTTTCTTT. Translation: CASMTGLGDNTEAFF. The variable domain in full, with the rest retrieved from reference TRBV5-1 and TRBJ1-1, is KAGVTQTPRYLIKTRGQQVTLSCSPISGHRSVSWYQQTPGQGLQFLFEYFSETQRNKGNFPGRFSGRQFSNSRSEMNVSTLELGDSALYLCASMTGLGDNTEAFFGQGTRLTVV.